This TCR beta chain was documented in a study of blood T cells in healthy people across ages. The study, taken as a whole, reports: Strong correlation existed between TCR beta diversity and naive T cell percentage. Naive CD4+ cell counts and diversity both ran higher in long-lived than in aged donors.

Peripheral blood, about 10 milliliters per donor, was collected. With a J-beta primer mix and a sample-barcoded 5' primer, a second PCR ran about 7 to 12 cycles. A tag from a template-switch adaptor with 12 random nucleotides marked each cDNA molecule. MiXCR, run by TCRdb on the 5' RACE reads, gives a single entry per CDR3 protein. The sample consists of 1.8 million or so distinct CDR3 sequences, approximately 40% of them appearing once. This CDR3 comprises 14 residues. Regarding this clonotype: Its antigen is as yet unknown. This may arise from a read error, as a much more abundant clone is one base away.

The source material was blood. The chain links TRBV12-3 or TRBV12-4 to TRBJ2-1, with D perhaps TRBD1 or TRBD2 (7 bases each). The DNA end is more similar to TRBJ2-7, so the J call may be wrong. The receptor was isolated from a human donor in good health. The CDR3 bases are TGTGCCAGCAAAGAAACAGGGGACTACAATGAGCAGTACTTC. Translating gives CASKETGDYNEQYF.